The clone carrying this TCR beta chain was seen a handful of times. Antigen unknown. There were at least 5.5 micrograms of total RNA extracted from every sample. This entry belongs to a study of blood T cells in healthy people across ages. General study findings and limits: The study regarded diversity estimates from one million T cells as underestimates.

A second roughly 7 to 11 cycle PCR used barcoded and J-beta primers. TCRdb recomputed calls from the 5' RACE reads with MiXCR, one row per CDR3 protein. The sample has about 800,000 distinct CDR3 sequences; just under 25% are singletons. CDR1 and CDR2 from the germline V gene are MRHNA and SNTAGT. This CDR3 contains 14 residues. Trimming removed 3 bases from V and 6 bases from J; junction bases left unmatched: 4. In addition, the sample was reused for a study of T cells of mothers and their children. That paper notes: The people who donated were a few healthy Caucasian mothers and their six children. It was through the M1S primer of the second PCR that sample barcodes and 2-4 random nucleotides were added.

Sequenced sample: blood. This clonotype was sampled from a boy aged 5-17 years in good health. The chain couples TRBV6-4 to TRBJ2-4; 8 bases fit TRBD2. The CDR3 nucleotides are TGTGCCAGCAGTGAGCGGGGGGCCGGAAACATTCAGTACTTC. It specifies CASSERGAGNIQYF.